This T cell receptor beta chain was recorded in a study of T cells after yellow fever vaccination. Conversion of TCR transcripts into cDNA relied on 5'RACE template switching, which added a universal primer site and UMIs. TCRdb re-analysed the 5' RACE reads in MiXCR, keeping a single row per CDR3 protein. The top ten hold 14% of the sample, which has nearly 550,000 distinct CDR3 sequences, approximately 21% seen once. Study results and caveats: Researchers cautioned that FACS-sorted repertoires could harbor abundant clonotypes contaminating from the bulk population. Across the CD4 and CD8 compartments, a small share of clonotypes was present in both. The booster response re-showed most primary clones: approximately 95% CD4, around 87% CD8.

This clonotype was recorded many times. Its antigen is still unknown. The source is a man in his thirties or forties who received the YFV17D yellow fever vaccine. The source material was PBMCs, sampled 15 days after the yellow fever booster vaccination.

Here the CDR3 DNA reads TGCGCCAGCAGCCCTCTAGCGGGGGGATCCTACAATGAGCAGTTCTTC. Its translation: CASSPLAGGSYNEQFF. The chain couples TRBV5-1 to TRBJ2-1, with TRBD2 identical over 11 bases. This CDR3 is built from 16 residues. The trim removed 4 bases at V and 1 base at J, leaving 4 bases unmatched. The V gene's germline CDR1 is SGHRS and CDR2 YFSETQ.